This TCR beta chain originates from a study of a mutant IDH1 vaccine in newly diagnosed glioma. Across the study: Of treated patients, approximately 62% were men and about 38% women, averaging about 37 years. Former treatment meant radiotherapy, temozolomide, or both; the majority had gotten both. Study-wide results and limits: The authors found pseudoprogression apparently unrelated to changes in top peripheral T cell clonotypes.

This clone came up once. The antigen is unknown. The time point was: baseline, week 1 (first vaccination visit). Treatment indicated: pre-vaccination baseline after standard-of-care therapy. New IDH1-mutant, ATRX-lost WHO grade 3 or 4 astrocytomas occurred in donors. The CDR3 extends over 15 amino acids. Germline CDR1 is MNHNY and CDR2 is SVGAGI (reference sequence). The ends were cut back, 2 bases at V and 6 bases at J, with 17 bases in the middle. TCRdb's copy holds only in-frame clones and misses some; the assay was immunoSEQ multiplex PCR. Of 60,000 to 75,000 clones listed, 70% to 80% are singletons.

The J gene is TRBJ2-7, the V gene TRBV6-6; D is perhaps TRBD2 (6 bases). The input for sequencing was PBMCs, taken from a glioma patient treated with radiotherapy, temozolomide or both. The TCR originated in a man between 45 and 60 years old with glioma. This CDR3 is CASSYGGSYSSEQYF. The CDR3 bases are TGTGCCAGCAGTTACGGGGGGAGTTATTCGAGCGAGCAGTACTTC.